Listed below are T cell receptor beta chains from one sample, sequenced in a study of radiation and T cells in renal cell carcinoma. Method: immunoSEQ multiplex PCR; TCRdb's copy keeps in-frame clones and lacks some. This sample has more than 95,000 clones, with approximately 82% found just once. The material sequenced was blood, taken from a patient whose treatment included radiotherapy and nephrectomy. The receptors were sampled from a woman in her sixties or seventies with renal cell carcinoma. Each CDR3 is given without its conserved first and last residue. Each record gives: J gene, V gene, clone size, CDR3 protein. Size values are once, few and many counts, or a class for expanded clones, and some rows have none.

j_gene: TRBJ2-1; v_gene: TRBV18; abundance: -; CDR3aa: ASSPRQGPFYNEQF
j_gene: TRBJ2-7; v_gene: TRBV11-1; abundance: -; CDR3aa: ASSSYVWDEQY
j_gene: TRBJ2-5; v_gene: TRBV7-7; abundance: -; CDR3aa: ASSFGSAQETQY
j_gene: TRBJ1-6; v_gene: TRBV6-5; abundance: -; CDR3aa: ATGQGNSPLH
j_gene: TRBJ1-5; v_gene: TRBV21-1; abundance: few; CDR3aa: ASSPGGGWNQPQH
j_gene: TRBJ1-6; v_gene: TRBV27; abundance: -; CDR3aa: ASTYRGLGNSPLH
j_gene: TRBJ2-3; v_gene: TRBV5-1; abundance: -; CDR3aa: ASSVAGSTDTQY
j_gene: TRBJ2-2; v_gene: TRBV5-1; abundance: -; CDR3aa: ASSPTVAGELF
j_gene: TRBJ1-3; v_gene: TRBV5-6; abundance: -; CDR3aa: ASSLVSGNTIY
j_gene: TRBJ2-2; v_gene: TRBV15; abundance: -; CDR3aa: ATSIYTGATGELF
j_gene: TRBJ2-1; v_gene: TRBV19; abundance: -; CDR3aa: ASSPLAGANYNEQF
j_gene: TRBJ2-2; v_gene: TRBV4-1; abundance: -; CDR3aa: ASSQLWGQGASDGELF
j_gene: TRBJ2-2; v_gene: TRBV12-5; abundance: -; CDR3aa: ASGLTSGSVTGELF
j_gene: TRBJ1-5; v_gene: TRBV7-2; abundance: -; CDR3aa: ASSQSGPNNQPQH
j_gene: TRBJ1-5; v_gene: TRBV7-2; abundance: -; CDR3aa: ASSLEGSSDVQPQH
j_gene: TRBJ2-3; v_gene: TRBV7-3; abundance: -; CDR3aa: ASSPRLRGDTQY
j_gene: TRBJ2-6; v_gene: TRBV2; abundance: -; CDR3aa: ASSPAGAGANVLT
j_gene: TRBJ2-3; v_gene: TRBV30; abundance: -; CDR3aa: AWSVALSGRGTDTQY
j_gene: TRBJ2-7; v_gene: TRBV21-1; abundance: -; CDR3aa: ASSSRDSKSKPYEQY
j_gene: TRBJ2-2; v_gene: TRBV4-1; abundance: few; CDR3aa: ASKKGTDGTGELF
j_gene: TRBJ1-2; v_gene: TRBV5-1; abundance: -; CDR3aa: ASSWTGEYGYT
j_gene: TRBJ2-7; v_gene: TRBV18; abundance: -; CDR3aa: ASSLRIGLYEQY
j_gene: TRBJ1-4; v_gene: TRBV28; abundance: -; CDR3aa: ASSLPGYPTNEKLF
j_gene: TRBJ2-7; v_gene: TRBV2; abundance: once; CDR3aa: ASSEGQSYEQY